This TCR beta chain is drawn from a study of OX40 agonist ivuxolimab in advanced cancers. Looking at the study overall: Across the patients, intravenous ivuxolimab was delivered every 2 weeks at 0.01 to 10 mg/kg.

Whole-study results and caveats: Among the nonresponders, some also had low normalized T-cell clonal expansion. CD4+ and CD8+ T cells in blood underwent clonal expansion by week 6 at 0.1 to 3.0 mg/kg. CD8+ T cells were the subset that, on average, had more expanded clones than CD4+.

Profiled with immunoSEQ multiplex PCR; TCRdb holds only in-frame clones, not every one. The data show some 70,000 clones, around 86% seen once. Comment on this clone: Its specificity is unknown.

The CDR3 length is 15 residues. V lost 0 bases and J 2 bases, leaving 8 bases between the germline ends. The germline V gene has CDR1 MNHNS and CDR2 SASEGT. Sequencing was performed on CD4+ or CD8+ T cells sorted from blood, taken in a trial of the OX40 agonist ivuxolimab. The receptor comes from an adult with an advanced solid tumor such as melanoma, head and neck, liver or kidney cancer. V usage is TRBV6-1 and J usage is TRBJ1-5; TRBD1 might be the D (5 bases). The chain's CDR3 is CASSEAVGRNQPQHF. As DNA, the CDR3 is TGTGCCAGCAGTGAAGCAGTGGGACGCAATCAGCCCCAGCATTTT.